This T cell receptor (beta chain) came from a study of T cell changes during pregnancy in multiple sclerosis. Trimming pared 10 bases from V and 3 bases from J, leaving 16 bases between. The CDR3 has 14 residues. Germline loops: CDR1 LNHDA, CDR2 SQIVND (reference sequence). Data came from immunoSEQ multiplex PCR; TCRdb stores just in-frame clones and leaves some out. The sample includes 70,000 to 75,000 clones, around 94% seen only once; the top ten take approximately 2.4%. This clone was seen a handful of times. This sample comprised peripheral blood, obtained before pregnancy. The TCR sequence derives from a female donor with multiple sclerosis, enrolled in a pregnancy study. This chain uses TRBV19 with TRBJ1-5; tentative D call: TRBD1 (6 bases). CDR3 region: CATRRVGHNQPQHF. Here the CDR3 DNA reads TGTGCCACCCGGCGGGTGGGACACAATCAGCCCCAGCATTTT.